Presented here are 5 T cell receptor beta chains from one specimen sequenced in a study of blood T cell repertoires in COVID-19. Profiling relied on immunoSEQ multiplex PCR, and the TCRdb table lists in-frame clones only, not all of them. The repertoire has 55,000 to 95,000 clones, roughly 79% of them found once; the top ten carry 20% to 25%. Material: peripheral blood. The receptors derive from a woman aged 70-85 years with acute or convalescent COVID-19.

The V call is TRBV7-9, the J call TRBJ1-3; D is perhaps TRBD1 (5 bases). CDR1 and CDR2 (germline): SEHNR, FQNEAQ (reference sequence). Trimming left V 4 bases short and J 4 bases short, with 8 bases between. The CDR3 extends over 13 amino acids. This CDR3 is CASSSRQGNTIYF. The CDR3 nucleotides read TGTGCCAGCAGCTCGAGACAGGGAAACACCATATATTTT.

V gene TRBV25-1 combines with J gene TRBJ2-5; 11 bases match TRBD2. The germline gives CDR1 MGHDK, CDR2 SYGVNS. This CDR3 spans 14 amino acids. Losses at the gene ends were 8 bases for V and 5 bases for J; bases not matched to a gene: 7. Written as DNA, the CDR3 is TGTGCCAGCGGGAGACTAGCGGGAAGGGAGACCCAGTACTTC. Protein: CASGRLAGRETQYF.

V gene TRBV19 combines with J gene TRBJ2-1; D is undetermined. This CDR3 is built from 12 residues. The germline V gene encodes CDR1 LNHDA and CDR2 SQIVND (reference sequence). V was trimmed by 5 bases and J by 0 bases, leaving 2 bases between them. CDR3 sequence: CASSYSYNEQFF. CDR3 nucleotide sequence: TGTGCCAGTAGTTACTCCTACAATGAGCAGTTCTTC.

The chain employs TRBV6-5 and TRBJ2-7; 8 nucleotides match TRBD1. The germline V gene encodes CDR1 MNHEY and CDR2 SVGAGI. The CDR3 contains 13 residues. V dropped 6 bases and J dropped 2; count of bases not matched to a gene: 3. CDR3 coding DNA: TGTGCCAGCAGCCGCAGGGGGCCCTACGAGCAGTACTTC. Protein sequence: CASSRRGPYEQYF.

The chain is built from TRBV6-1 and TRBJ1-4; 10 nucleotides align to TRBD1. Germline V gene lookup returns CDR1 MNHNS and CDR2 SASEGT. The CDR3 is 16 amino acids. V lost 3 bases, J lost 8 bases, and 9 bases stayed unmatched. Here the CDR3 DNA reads TGTGCCAGCAGTGACCGGGACAGGGGCTCCTGGGAAAAACTGTTTTTT. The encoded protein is CASSDRDRGSWEKLFF.